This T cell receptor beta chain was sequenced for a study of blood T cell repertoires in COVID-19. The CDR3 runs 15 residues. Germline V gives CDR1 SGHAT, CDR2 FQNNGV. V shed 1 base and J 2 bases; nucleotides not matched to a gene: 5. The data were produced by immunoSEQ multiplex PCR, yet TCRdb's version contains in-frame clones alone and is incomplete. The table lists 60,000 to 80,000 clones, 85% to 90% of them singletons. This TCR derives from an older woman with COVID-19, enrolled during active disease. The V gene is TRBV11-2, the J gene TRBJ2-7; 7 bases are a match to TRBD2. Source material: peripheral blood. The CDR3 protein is CASSLGVGGPYEQYF. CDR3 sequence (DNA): TGTGCCAGCAGCTTAGGGGTGGGAGGGCCCTACGAGCAGTACTTC. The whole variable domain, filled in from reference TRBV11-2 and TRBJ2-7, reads EAGVAQSPRYKIIEKRQSVAFWCNPISGHATLYWYQQILGQGPKLLIQFQNNGVVDDSQLPKDRFSAERLKGVDSTLKIQPAKLEDSAVYLCASSLGVGGPYEQYFGPGTRLTVT.